A selection of T cell receptor beta chains follows, all from one sample in a study of early stage breast cancer tumors. Generated by immunoSEQ multiplex PCR, the TCRdb table keeps only in-frame clones and is missing some. Of tens of thousands of clones listed, over 65% were seen once; the top ten hold more than 3%. Sequenced input: blood. Every receptor here comes from a person aged 30 to 39 with breast cancer. Each CDR3 is given with its conserved first and last residue. A D gene is named only where the DNA matches it firmly. Clone size is not always given. Where it is, it says once, few, many or a class for expanded clones.

d_call: .
clone_size: few
v_call: TRBV18
j_call: TRBJ1-2
cdr3_aa: CASSPSWLGRDNYGYTF
cdr3_nt: TGTGCCAGCTCACCTTCCTGGTTGGGCAGGGACAACTATGGCTACACCTTC

d_call: TRBD1
clone_size: .
v_call: TRBV18
j_call: TRBJ2-1
cdr3_aa: CASSPRTGDEQFF
cdr3_nt: TGTGCCAGCTCACCACGGACAGGGGATGAGCAGTTCTTC

d_call: .
clone_size: .
v_call: TRBV13
j_call: TRBJ2-4
cdr3_aa: CASGGRQNIQYF
cdr3_nt: TGTGCCAGCGGAGGCCGGCAAAACATTCAGTACTTC

d_call: TRBD1
clone_size: .
v_call: TRBV5-4
j_call: TRBJ1-2
cdr3_aa: CASSSPDRVSYGYTF
cdr3_nt: TGTGCCAGCAGCTCCCCCGACAGGGTTAGCTATGGCTACACCTTC

d_call: .
clone_size: .
v_call: TRBV6-5
j_call: TRBJ1-1
cdr3_aa: CASSYYGPETAEAFF
cdr3_nt: TGTGCCAGCAGTTACTACGGGCCAGAAACCGCTGAAGCTTTCTTT

d_call: .
clone_size: few
v_call: TRBV6-6
j_call: TRBJ2-7
cdr3_aa: CASSYVRTTYYEQYF
cdr3_nt: TGTGCCAGCAGTTACGTTCGGACGACTTACTACGAGCAGTACTTC

d_call: .
clone_size: .
v_call: TRBV6-6
j_call: TRBJ2-7
cdr3_aa: CASSYSVGYEQYF
cdr3_nt: TGTGCCAGCAGTTACTCCGTCGGCTACGAGCAGTACTTC

d_call: TRBD2
clone_size: .
v_call: TRBV7-2
j_call: TRBJ2-7
cdr3_aa: CASSSRVAGGAYEQYF
cdr3_nt: TGTGCCAGCAGCTCAAGGGTAGCGGGAGGCGCCTACGAGCAGTACTTC

d_call: .
clone_size: .
v_call: TRBV19
j_call: TRBJ2-2
cdr3_aa: CASSIQLQGTGELFF
cdr3_nt: TGTGCCAGTAGTATCCAACTACAAGGGACCGGGGAGCTGTTTTTT

d_call: .
clone_size: .
v_call: TRBV6-4
j_call: TRBJ2-2
cdr3_aa: CASSPGTPDTGELFF
cdr3_nt: TGTGCCAGCAGTCCCGGGACCCCAGACACCGGGGAGCTGTTTTTT

d_call: .
clone_size: .
v_call: TRBV29-1
j_call: TRBJ2-7
cdr3_aa: CSVLLGTYEQYF
cdr3_nt: TGCAGCGTGCTGCTAGGAACCTACGAGCAGTACTTC

d_call: .
clone_size: few
v_call: TRBV7-9
j_call: TRBJ2-1
cdr3_aa: CASSSRWTSSYNEQFF
cdr3_nt: TGTGCCAGCAGCTCCCGCTGGACCAGCTCCTACAATGAGCAGTTCTTC

d_call: TRBD1
clone_size: .
v_call: TRBV7-2
j_call: TRBJ2-7
cdr3_aa: CASSLEGQKYEQYF
cdr3_nt: TGTGCCAGCAGCTTAGAGGGACAGAAGTACGAGCAGTACTTC

d_call: .
clone_size: .
v_call: TRBV6-5
j_call: TRBJ1-2
cdr3_aa: CASIDRLASGYTF
cdr3_nt: TGTGCCAGCATCGACCGATTAGCGTCTGGCTACACCTTC

d_call: .
clone_size: .
v_call: TRBV19
j_call: TRBJ1-5
cdr3_aa: CASSIERKLNQPQHF
cdr3_nt: TGTGCCAGTAGTATAGAGAGGAAGTTAAATCAGCCCCAGCATTTT

d_call: .
clone_size: .
v_call: TRBV15
j_call: TRBJ2-5
cdr3_aa: CATSSPQDVQETQYF
cdr3_nt: TGTGCCACCAGCAGCCCACAGGACGTACAAGAGACCCAGTACTTC

d_call: TRBD2
clone_size: .
v_call: TRBV27
j_call: TRBJ2-1
cdr3_aa: CASSLPLADYNEQFF
cdr3_nt: TGTGCCAGCAGTTTACCCCTAGCGGACTACAATGAGCAGTTCTTC

d_call: .
clone_size: .
v_call: TRBV7-2
j_call: TRBJ2-2
cdr3_aa: CASSLIRTNTGELFF
cdr3_nt: TGTGCCAGCAGCTTAATCAGGACGAACACCGGGGAGCTGTTTTTT

d_call: .
clone_size: .
v_call: TRBV29-1
j_call: TRBJ1-2
cdr3_aa: CSAGGGTYGYTF
cdr3_nt: TGCAGCGCTGGGGGGGGAACTTATGGCTACACCTTC

d_call: TRBD1
clone_size: .
v_call: TRBV4-2
j_call: TRBJ2-7
cdr3_aa: CASSRPGQGAYEQYF
cdr3_nt: TGTGCCAGCAGCCGCCCGGGACAGGGGGCCTACGAGCAGTACTTC

d_call: .
clone_size: once
v_call: TRBV7-6
j_call: TRBJ1-4
cdr3_aa: CASSLGTQGGVNEKLFF
cdr3_nt: TGTGCCAGCAGCTTAGGGACGCAGGGAGGGGTTAATGAAAAACTGTTTTTT

d_call: .
clone_size: .
v_call: TRBV7-3
j_call: TRBJ2-7
cdr3_aa: CASSRPGGEQYF
cdr3_nt: TGTGCCAGCAGCCGGCCCGGAGGAGAGCAGTACTTC

d_call: .
clone_size: .
v_call: TRBV5-8
j_call: TRBJ2-1
cdr3_aa: CASHPARDSYYNEQFF
cdr3_nt: TGTGCCAGCCATCCCGCGCGGGACAGTTACTACAATGAGCAGTTCTTC

d_call: .
clone_size: .
v_call: TRBV2
j_call: TRBJ1-1
cdr3_aa: CASSADGNTEAFF
cdr3_nt: TGTGCCAGCAGTGCCGACGGGAACACTGAAGCTTTCTTT

d_call: .
clone_size: .
v_call: TRBV5-1
j_call: TRBJ1-2
cdr3_aa: CASSPDSPNYGYTF
cdr3_nt: TGCGCCAGCAGCCCGGACAGCCCTAACTATGGCTACACCTTC

d_call: .
clone_size: .
v_call: TRBV23-1
j_call: TRBJ2-2
cdr3_aa: CASGVEAGELFF
cdr3_nt: TGCGCCAGCGGGGTTGAAGCCGGGGAGCTGTTTTTT

d_call: TRBD1
clone_size: .
v_call: TRBV6-5
j_call: TRBJ1-5
cdr3_aa: CASSYKGARNQPQHF
cdr3_nt: TGTGCCAGCAGTTACAAGGGGGCTAGAAATCAGCCCCAGCATTTT

d_call: .
clone_size: .
v_call: TRBV29-1
j_call: TRBJ1-1
cdr3_aa: CSVSSRANTEAFF
cdr3_nt: TGCAGCGTTTCCAGCAGGGCGAACACTGAAGCTTTCTTT

d_call: .
clone_size: .
v_call: TRBV5-6
j_call: TRBJ2-5
cdr3_aa: CASSLVSRLYQETQYF
cdr3_nt: TGTGCCAGCAGCTTGGTATCGCGGCTCTACCAAGAGACCCAGTACTTC

d_call: TRBD1
clone_size: .
v_call: TRBV6-5
j_call: TRBJ1-4
cdr3_aa: CASSGQANEKLFF
cdr3_nt: TGTGCCAGCAGCGGACAGGCGAATGAAAAACTGTTTTTT

d_call: TRBD1
clone_size: few
v_call: TRBV6-1
j_call: TRBJ2-5
cdr3_aa: CASSEAEGQGGETQYF
cdr3_nt: TGTGCCAGCAGTGAAGCAGAGGGACAGGGAGGCGAGACCCAGTACTTC

d_call: .
clone_size: few
v_call: TRBV19
j_call: TRBJ1-4
cdr3_aa: CASSIVHREEKLFF
cdr3_nt: TGTGCCAGTAGTATAGTTCACAGGGAGGAAAAACTGTTTTTT

d_call: TRBD2
clone_size: .
v_call: TRBV6-5
j_call: TRBJ2-1
cdr3_aa: CASSYTSGRSNEQFF
cdr3_nt: TGTGCCAGCAGTTACACTAGCGGGAGAAGCAATGAGCAGTTCTTC

d_call: .
clone_size: .
v_call: TRBV10-1
j_call: TRBJ1-5
cdr3_aa: CASRPTVDQPQHF
cdr3_nt: TGCGCCAGCAGACCGACAGTGGATCAGCCCCAGCATTTT

d_call: TRBD2
clone_size: .
v_call: TRBV28
j_call: TRBJ2-1
cdr3_aa: CASSELSWGGFF
cdr3_nt: TGTGCCAGCAGTGAATTATCCTGGGGGGGGTTCTTC

d_call: .
clone_size: .
v_call: TRBV6-1
j_call: TRBJ1-1
cdr3_aa: CASSDIEVMNTEAFF
cdr3_nt: TGTGCCAGCAGTGATATTGAGGTCATGAACACTGAAGCTTTCTTT